This TCR beta chain was captured in a study of CD8+CD57+ T cells in acquired aplastic anemia. Looked up from germline, CDR1 is SGHTA and CDR2 is FQGNSA. The CDR3 sequence is 14 residues long. V shed 2 bases and J shed 7 bases, with 14 bases lying between them. Study-level findings and limits: Shared by patients and controls, 25 to 30 CD8+ CDR3s were abundant in patients.

Using genomic DNA as the template, TCR beta VDJ and CDR3 profiling was carried out. TCRdb used MiXCR to reprocess the reads, holding one entry per CDR3 protein. The sample consists of a few hundred thousand distinct CDR3 sequences, 65% to 75% of them appearing once. For this clonotype: Its target is not known.

The gene calls are TRBV7-2 and TRBJ1-2; no firm D call. The sample consisted of sorted CD4+, CD8+, or CD8+CD57+ T cells (not recorded which) from PBMCs. This sequence was found in a human donor in good health, serving as a control. The CDR3: CASSLSGRGRGYTF. The CDR3 coding sequence is TGTGCCAGCAGCTTATCCGGGCGGGGTCGTGGCTACACCTTC.